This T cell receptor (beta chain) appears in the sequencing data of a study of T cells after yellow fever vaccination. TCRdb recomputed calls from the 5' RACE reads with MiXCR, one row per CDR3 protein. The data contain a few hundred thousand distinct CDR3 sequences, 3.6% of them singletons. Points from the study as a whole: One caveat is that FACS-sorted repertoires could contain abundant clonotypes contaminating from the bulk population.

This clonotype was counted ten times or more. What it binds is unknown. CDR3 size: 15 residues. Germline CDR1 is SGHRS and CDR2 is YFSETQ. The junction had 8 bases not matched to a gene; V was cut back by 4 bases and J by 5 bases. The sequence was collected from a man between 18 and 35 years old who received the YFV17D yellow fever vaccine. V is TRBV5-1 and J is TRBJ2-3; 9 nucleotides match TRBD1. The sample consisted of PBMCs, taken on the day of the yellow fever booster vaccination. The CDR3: CASSLSGTGRDTQYF. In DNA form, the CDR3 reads TGCGCCAGCAGCCTCTCCGGGACAGGGAGAGATACGCAGTATTTT.